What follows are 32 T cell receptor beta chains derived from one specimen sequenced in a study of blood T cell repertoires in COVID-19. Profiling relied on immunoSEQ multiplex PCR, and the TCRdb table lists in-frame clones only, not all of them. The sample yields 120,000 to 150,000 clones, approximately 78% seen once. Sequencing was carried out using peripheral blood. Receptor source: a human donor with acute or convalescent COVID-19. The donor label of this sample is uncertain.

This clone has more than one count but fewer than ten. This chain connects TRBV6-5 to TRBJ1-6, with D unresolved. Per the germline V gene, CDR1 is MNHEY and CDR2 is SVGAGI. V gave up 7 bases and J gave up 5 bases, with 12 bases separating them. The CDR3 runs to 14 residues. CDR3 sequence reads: CASKAQSDNSPLHF. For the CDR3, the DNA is TGTGCCAGCAAAGCGCAAAGCGATAATTCACCCCTCCACTTT.

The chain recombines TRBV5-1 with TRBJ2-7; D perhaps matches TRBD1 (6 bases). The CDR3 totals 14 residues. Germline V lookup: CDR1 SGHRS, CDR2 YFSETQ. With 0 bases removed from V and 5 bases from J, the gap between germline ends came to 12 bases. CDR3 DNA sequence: TGCGCCAGCAGCTTGGTGGCACAGGGCAACGAGCAGTACTTC. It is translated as CASSLVAQGNEQYF.

The CDR3 sequence is CASSFGQSTDTQYF. The CDR3 region has the DNA TGTGCCAGCAGCTTCGGACAGAGCACAGATACGCAGTATTTT. J is TRBJ2-3 and V is TRBV7-3; D possibly corresponds to TRBD1 (6 bases). The germline V and J ends were trimmed by 3 bases and 0 bases, with 7 bases remaining between them. Germline values: CDR1 SGHTA, CDR2 FQGTGA. The CDR3 covers 14 residues.

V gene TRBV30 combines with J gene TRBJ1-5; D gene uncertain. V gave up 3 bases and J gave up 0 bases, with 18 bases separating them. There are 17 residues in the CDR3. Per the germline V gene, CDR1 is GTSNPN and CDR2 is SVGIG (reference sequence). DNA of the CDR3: TGTGCCTGGAGCAAATACGCGGGGTCCTATAGCAATCAGCCCCAGCATTTT. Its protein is CAWSKYAGSYSNQPQHF. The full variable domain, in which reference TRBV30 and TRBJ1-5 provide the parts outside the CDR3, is SQTIHQWPATLVQPVGSPLSLECTVEGTSNPNLYWYRQAAGRGLQLLFYSVGIGQISSEVPQNLSASRPQDRQFILSSKKLLLSDSGFYLCAWSKYAGSYSNQPQHFGDGTRLSIL.

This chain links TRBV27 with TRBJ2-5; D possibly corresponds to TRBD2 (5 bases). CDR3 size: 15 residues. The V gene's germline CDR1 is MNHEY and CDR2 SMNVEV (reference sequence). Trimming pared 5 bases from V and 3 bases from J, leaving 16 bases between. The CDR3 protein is CASSPLGLLEETQYF. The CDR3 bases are TGTGCCAGCAGTCCCTTAGGACTGCTTGAAGAGACCCAGTACTTC.

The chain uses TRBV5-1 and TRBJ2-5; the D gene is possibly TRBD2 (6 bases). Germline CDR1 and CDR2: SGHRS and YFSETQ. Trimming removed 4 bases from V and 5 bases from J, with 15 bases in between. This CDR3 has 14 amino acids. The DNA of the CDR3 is TGCGCCAGCAGCCGGGACTGGGTAGGGGAGACCCAGTACTTC. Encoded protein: CASSRDWVGETQYF. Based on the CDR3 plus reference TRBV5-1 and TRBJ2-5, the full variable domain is KAGVTQTPRYLIKTRGQQVTLSCSPISGHRSVSWYQQTPGQGLQFLFEYFSETQRNKGNFPGRFSGRQFSNSRSEMNVSTLELGDSALYLCASSRDWVGETQYFGPGTRLLVL.

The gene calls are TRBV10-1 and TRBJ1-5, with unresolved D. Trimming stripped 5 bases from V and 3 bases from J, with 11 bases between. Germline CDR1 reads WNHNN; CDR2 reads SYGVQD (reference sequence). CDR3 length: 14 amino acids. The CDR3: CASSPRGNNQPQHF. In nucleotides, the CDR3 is TGCGCCAGCAGTCCCCGCGGAAACAATCAGCCCCAGCATTTT.

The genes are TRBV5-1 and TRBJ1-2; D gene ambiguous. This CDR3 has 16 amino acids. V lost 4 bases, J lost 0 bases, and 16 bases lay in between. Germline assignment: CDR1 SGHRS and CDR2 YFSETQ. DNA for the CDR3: TGCGCCAGCAGCCCTGAGAGGTCATCAGCTAACTATGGCTACACCTTC. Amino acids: CASSPERSSANYGYTF.

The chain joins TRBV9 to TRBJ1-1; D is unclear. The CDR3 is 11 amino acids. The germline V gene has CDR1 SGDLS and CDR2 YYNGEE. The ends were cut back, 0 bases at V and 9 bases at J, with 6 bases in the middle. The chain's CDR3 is CASSVGVKAFF. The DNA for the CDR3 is TGTGCCAGCAGCGTAGGAGTAAAAGCTTTCTTT.

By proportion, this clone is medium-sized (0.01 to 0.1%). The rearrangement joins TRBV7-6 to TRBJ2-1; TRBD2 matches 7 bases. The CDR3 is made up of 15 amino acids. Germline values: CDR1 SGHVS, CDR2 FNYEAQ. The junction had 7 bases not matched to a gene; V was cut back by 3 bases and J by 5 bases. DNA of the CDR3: TGTGCCAGCAGCTTTATGGGGGGGAAGAACAATGAGCAGTTCTTC. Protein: CASSFMGGKNNEQFF.

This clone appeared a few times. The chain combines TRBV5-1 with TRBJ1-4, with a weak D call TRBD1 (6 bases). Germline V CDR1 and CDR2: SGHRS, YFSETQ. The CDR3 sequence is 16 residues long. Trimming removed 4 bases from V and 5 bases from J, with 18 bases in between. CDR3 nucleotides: TGCGCCAGCAGCCCAGGGGTAGCCCGGAACAATGAAAAACTGTTTTTT. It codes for CASSPGVARNNEKLFF.

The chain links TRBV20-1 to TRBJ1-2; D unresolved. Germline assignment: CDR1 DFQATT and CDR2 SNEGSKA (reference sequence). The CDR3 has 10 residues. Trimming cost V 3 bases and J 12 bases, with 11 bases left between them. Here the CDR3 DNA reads TGCAGTGCTAGTCGGGGAGAAGACACCTTC. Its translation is CSASRGEDTF.

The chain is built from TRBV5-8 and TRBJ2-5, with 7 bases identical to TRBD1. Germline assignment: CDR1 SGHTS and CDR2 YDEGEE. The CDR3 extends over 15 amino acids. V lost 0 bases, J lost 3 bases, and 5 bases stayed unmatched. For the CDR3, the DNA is TGTGCCAGCAGCTTGGGTACCGGGACAGAAGAGACCCAGTACTTC. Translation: CASSLGTGTEETQYF.

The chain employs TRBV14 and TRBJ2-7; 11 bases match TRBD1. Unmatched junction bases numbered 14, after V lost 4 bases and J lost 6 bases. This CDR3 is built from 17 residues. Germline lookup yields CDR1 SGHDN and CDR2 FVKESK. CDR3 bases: TGTGCCAGCAGCCCGCGACTATTACGGACAGGGGGCGCCGAGCAGTACTTC. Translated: CASSPRLLRTGGAEQYF.

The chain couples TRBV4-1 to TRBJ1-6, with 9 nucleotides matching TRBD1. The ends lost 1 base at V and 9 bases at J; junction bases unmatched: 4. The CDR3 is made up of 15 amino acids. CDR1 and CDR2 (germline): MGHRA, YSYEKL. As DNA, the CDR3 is TGCGCCAGCAGCCAAGTTGACAGGGGGACTTCACCCCTCCACTTT. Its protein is CASSQVDRGTSPLHF.

This CDR3 reads CASSLGRDASSGNTIYF. The CDR3 DNA reads as TGCGCCAGCAGCTTGGGGCGGGACGCCAGCTCTGGAAACACCATATATTTT. V is TRBV5-1 and J is TRBJ1-3; D is possibly TRBD1 (5 bases). V was clipped by 0 bases and J by 0 bases, with 13 bases between them. CDR1 and CDR2 from the germline V gene are SGHRS and YFSETQ. The CDR3 consists of 17 residues.

The CDR3 region is CASSLVAGDETQYF. For the CDR3, the DNA is TGTGCCAGCAGCTTAGTAGCGGGGGATGAGACCCAGTACTTC. The V and J genes are TRBV5-4 and TRBJ2-5, with 9 bases matching TRBD2. The trim removed 2 bases at V and 5 bases at J, leaving 4 bases unmatched. Looked up from germline, CDR1 is SGHNT and CDR2 is YYREEE (reference sequence). The CDR3 length is 14 residues.

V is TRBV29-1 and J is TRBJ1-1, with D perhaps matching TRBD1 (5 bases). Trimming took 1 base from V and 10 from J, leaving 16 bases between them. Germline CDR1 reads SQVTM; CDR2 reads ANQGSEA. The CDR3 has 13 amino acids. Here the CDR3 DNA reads TGCAGCGTTGAAGGGGGGGGACTAGTTTCAGCTTTCTTT. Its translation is CSVEGGGLVSAFF.

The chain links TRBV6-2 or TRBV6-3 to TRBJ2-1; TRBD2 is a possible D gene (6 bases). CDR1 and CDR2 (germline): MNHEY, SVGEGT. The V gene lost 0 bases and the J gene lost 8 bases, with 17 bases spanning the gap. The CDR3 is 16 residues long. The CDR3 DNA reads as TGTGCCAGCAGTTACTCGAGCAGGGACGGGAGCGATGAGCAGTTCTTC. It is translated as CASSYSSRDGSDEQFF.

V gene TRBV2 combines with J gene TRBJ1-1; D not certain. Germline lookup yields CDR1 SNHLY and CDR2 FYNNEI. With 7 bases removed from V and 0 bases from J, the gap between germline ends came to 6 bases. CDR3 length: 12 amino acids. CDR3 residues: CASTGMNTEAFF. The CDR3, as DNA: TGTGCCAGCACGGGTATGAACACTGAAGCTTTCTTT.

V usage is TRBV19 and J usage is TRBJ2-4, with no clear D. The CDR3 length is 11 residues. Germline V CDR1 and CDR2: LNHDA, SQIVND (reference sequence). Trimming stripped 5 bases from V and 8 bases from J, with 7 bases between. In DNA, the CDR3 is TGTGCCAGTAGTTCAAGAGACATTCAGTACTTC. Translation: CASSSRDIQYF. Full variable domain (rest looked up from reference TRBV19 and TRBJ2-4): DGGITQSPKYLFRKEGQNVTLSCEQNLNHDAMYWYRQDPGQGLRLIYYSQIVNDFQKGDIAEGYSVSREKKESFPLTVTSAQKNPTAFYLCASSSRDIQYFGAGTRLSVL.

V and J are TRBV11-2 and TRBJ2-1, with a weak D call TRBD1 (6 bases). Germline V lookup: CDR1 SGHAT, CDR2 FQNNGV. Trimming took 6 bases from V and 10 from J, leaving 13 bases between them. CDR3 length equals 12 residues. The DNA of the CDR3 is TGTGCCAGCAGTCCGACAGGTCCGGAGCAGTTCTTC. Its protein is CASSPTGPEQFF.

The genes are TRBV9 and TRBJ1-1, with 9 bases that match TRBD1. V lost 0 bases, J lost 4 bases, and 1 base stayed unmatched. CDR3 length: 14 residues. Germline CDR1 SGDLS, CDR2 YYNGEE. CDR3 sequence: CASSVDRGRTEAFF. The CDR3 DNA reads TGTGCCAGCAGCGTAGACAGGGGGCGCACTGAAGCTTTCTTT.

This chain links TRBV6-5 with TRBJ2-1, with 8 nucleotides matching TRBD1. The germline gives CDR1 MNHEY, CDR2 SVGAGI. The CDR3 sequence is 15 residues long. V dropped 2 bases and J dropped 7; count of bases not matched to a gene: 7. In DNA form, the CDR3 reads TGTGCCAGCAGTTACCGGCAGGGGGCTGGGAATGAGCAGTTCTTC. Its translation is CASSYRQGAGNEQFF.

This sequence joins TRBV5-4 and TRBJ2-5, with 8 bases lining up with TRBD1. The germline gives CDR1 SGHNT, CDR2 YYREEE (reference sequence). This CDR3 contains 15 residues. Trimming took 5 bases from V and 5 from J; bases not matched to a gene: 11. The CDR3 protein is CASSHGQGRAETQYF. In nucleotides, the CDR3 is TGTGCCAGCAGTCACGGACAGGGTAGGGCGGAGACCCAGTACTTC.

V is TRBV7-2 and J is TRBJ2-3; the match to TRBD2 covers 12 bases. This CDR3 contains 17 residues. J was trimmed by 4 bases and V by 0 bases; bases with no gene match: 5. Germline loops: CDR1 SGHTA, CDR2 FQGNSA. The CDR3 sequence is CASSLAARTSGADTQYF. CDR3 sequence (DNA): TGTGCCAGCAGCTTAGCGGCCCGGACTAGCGGGGCAGATACGCAGTATTTT.

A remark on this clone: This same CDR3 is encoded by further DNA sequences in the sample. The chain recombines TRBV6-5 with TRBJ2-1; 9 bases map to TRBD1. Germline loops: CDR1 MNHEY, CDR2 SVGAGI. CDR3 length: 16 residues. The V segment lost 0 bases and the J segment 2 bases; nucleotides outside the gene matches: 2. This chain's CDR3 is CASSYSNRGPYNEQFF. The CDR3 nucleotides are TGTGCCAGCAGTTACTCTAACAGGGGGCCCTACAATGAGCAGTTCTTC.

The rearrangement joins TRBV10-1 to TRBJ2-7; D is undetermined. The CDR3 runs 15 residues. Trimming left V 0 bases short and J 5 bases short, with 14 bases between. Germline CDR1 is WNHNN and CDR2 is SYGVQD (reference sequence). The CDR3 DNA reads TGCGCCAGCAGTGAGTCTGAACTAAAACTCCACGAGCAGTACTTC. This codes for CASSESELKLHEQYF.

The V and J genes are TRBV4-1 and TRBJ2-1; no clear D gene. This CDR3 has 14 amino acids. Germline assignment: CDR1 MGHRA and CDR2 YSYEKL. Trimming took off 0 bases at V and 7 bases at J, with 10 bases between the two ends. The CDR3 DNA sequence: TGCGCCAGCAGCCAAGATACCGCTCGGAATGAGCAGTTCTTC. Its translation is CASSQDTARNEQFF.

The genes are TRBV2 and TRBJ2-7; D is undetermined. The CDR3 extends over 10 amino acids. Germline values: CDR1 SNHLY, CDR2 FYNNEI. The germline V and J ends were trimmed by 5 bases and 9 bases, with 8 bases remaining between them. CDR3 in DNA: TGTGCCAGCAGTCTCCAGGTGCAGTACTTC. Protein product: CASSLQVQYF.

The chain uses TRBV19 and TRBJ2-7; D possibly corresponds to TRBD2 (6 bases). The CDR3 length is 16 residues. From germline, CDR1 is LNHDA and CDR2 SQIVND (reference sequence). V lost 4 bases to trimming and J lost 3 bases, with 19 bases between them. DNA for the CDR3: TGTGCCAGTAGTACCCCACGTTACGGGGGAGGCTACGAGCAGTACTTC. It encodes CASSTPRYGGGYEQYF.

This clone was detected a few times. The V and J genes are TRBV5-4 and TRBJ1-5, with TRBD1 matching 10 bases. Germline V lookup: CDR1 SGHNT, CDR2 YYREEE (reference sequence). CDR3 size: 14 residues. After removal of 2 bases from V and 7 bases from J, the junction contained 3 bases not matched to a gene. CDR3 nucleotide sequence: TGTGCCAGCAGCTTAGACAGGGGGCAACAGCCCCAGCATTTT. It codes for CASSLDRGQQPQHF.